What follows are 19 T cell receptor beta chains derived from one specimen sequenced in a study of PD-1 blockade in classical Hodgkin lymphoma. The protocol was immunoSEQ multiplex PCR, while the TCRdb copy is restricted to in-frame clones and leaves out a portion. The sample has under 5,000 clones, around four fifths seen once. Brentuximab vedotin exposure varied among the patients, all of whom had relapsed after autologous stem cell transplantation. The sample consisted of peripheral blood mononuclear cells (PBMCs), taken at baseline. The receptors originated from a human donor with classical Hodgkin lymphoma.

The chain has TRBV2 and TRBJ1-5, with 11 bases lining up with TRBD1. CDR1 SNHLY and CDR2 FYNNEI come from the germline V gene. The V gene end was trimmed by 8 bases and the J gene end by 4 bases; junction bases not matched to a gene: 1. This CDR3 region has 13 residues. The CDR3 is CASGTGGNQPQHF. The CDR3 region has the DNA TGTGCCAGCGGGACAGGGGGTAATCAGCCCCAGCATTTT.

V and J are TRBV4-3 and TRBJ2-1, with D tentatively TRBD1 (6 bases). Germline V lookup: CDR1 LGHNA, CDR2 YSLEER. V was cut by 1 base and J by 4 bases, with 11 bases left in between. CDR3 length: 15 residues. CDR3 DNA sequence: TGCGCCAGCAGCCAAGCACCGGACAGATACAATGAGCAGTTCTTC. Its protein is CASSQAPDRYNEQFF.

The chain's CDR3 is CASSQVFDTEAFF. CDR3 nucleotides: TGTGCCAGCAGCCAAGTCTTTGACACTGAAGCTTTCTTT. The gene calls are TRBV4-2 and TRBJ1-1; no definite D call. Deletions cut 1 base from V and 3 bases from J, with 6 bases between. The V gene's germline CDR1 is LGHNA and CDR2 YNFKEQ. CDR3 size: 13 residues.

This rearrangement joins TRBV5-6 to TRBJ2-7, with a possible D match to TRBD2 (6 bases). Germline CDR1 reads SGHDT; CDR2 reads YYEEEE. Trimming shortened V by 0 bases and J by 2 bases, and 15 bases separated the two germline ends. The CDR3 extends over 16 amino acids. The CDR3 loop is CASSLVIGGATYEQYF. The CDR3 DNA reads as TGTGCCAGCAGCTTGGTAATAGGAGGGGCGACCTACGAGCAGTACTTC. The full variable domain, rest sourced from reference TRBV5-6 and TRBJ2-7, is DAGVTQSPTHLIKTRGQQVTLRCSPKSGHDTVSWYQQALGQGPQFIFQYYEEEERQRGNFPDRFSGHQFPNYSSELNVNALLLGDSALYLCASSLVIGGATYEQYFGPGTRLTVT.

This clone is judged large. The V gene is TRBV10-2, the J gene TRBJ1-2, with TRBD1 as a possible D gene (5 bases). V dropped 0 bases and J dropped 4 bases, with 9 bases sitting between them. The germline gives CDR1 WSHSY, CDR2 SAAADI. The length of the CDR3 is 14 residues. This CDR3 is CASSESSDIYGYTF. In nucleotides, the CDR3 is TGCGCCAGCAGTGAGTCGTCGGACATCTATGGCTACACCTTC.

This clone was observed a few times. The J gene is TRBJ1-4, the V gene TRBV4-3, with 9 positions matching TRBD1. Germline-derived CDR1 and CDR2 are LGHNA and YSLEER. CDR3 length: 18 residues. J was trimmed by 0 bases and V by 0 bases; bases with no gene match: 5. This CDR3 is CASSQDWTGDATNEKLFF. CDR3 coding DNA: TGCGCCAGCAGCCAAGATTGGACAGGGGACGCAACTAATGAAAAACTGTTTTTT.

In this sample, this clone turned up once. The CDR3 protein is CASMGNLGGKLFF. The CDR3 coding sequence is TGTGCCAGCATGGGAAATTTGGGTGGAAAACTGTTTTTT. This sequence joins TRBV28 and TRBJ1-4; D is undetermined. This CDR3 is 13 amino acids long. Germline-derived CDR1 and CDR2 are MDHEN and SYDVKM. The V end was cut by 7 bases, the J end by 10 bases, with 16 bases between.

The CDR3 here is CASSIGDTSNQPQHF. CDR3 DNA: TGTGCCAGTAGTATAGGGGACACTAGCAATCAGCCCCAGCATTTT. The genes are TRBV19 and TRBJ1-5, with a weak D call TRBD1 (6 bases). This CDR3 has 15 residues. Per germline, CDR1 LNHDA and CDR2 SQIVND (reference sequence). V shed 1 base and J shed 0 bases, with 7 bases lying between them.

The chain is built from TRBV28 and TRBJ2-3; D is perhaps TRBD1 or TRBD2 (5 bases each). The germline CDR1 and CDR2 sequences are MDHEN and SYDVKM. Trimming cost V 3 bases and J 4 bases, with 8 bases left between them. There are 13 residues in the CDR3. In nucleotides, the CDR3 is TGTGCCAGCAGTTTTGGGACGGCAGATACGCAGTATTTT. Amino acid sequence: CASSFGTADTQYF.

V is TRBV9 and J is TRBJ2-1; TRBD2 matches at 14 bases. After removal of 4 bases from V and 9 bases from J, the junction contained 9 bases not matched to a gene. The CDR3 spans 16 residues. Germline V gives CDR1 SGDLS, CDR2 YYNGEE. CDR3 sequence (DNA): TGTGCCAGCAGCCCACGGACTAGCGGGGGGATCGGTGAGCAGTTCTTC. Translating gives CASSPRTSGGIGEQFF.

The chain recombines TRBV12-2 with TRBJ1-6. TRBV12-2 represents a pseudogene. The length of the CDR3 is 14 residues. CDR3 amino acids: CASRSGTPGSPLHF. CDR3 in DNA: TGTGCAAGTCGCTCTGGGACTCCGGGGTCACCCCTCCACTTT.

By proportion, this clone is large. Here the CDR3 DNA reads TGTGCCAGCAGCGTAGGCGGGACTACCACAGATGAGCAGTTCTTC. Protein product: CASSVGGTTTDEQFF. The genes are TRBV9 and TRBJ2-1, with 7 bases fitting TRBD2. V dropped 0 bases and J dropped 8; count of bases not matched to a gene: 8. The CDR3 runs to 15 residues. Germline CDR1 and CDR2: SGDLS and YYNGEE. The whole variable domain, filled in from reference TRBV9 and TRBJ2-1, reads DSGVTQTPKHLITATGQRVTLRCSPRSGDLSVYWYQQSLDQGLQFLIQYYNGEERAKGNILERFSAQQFPDLHSELNLSSLELGDSALYFCASSVGGTTTDEQFFGPGTRLTVL.

This clone was counted only a few times. V gene TRBV27 combines with J gene TRBJ2-5; D is unresolved. The CDR3 consists of 13 residues. Trimming removed 6 bases from V and 0 bases from J, with 8 bases in between. Germline values: CDR1 MNHEY, CDR2 SMNVEV (reference sequence). In nucleotides, the CDR3 is TGTGCCAGCAGCCCAGAATACCAAGAGACCCAGTACTTC. Its protein is CASSPEYQETQYF.

The V gene is TRBV28, the J gene TRBJ2-3; D is unresolved. Trimming took off 4 bases at V and 6 bases at J, with 5 bases between the two ends. Per the germline V gene, CDR1 is MDHEN and CDR2 is SYDVKM. CDR3 size: 11 residues. This CDR3 reads CASSSSDTQYF. The CDR3 bases are TGTGCCAGCAGTTCCTCGGATACGCAGTATTTT.

The chain's CDR3 is CASGQGTTGELFF. The CDR3 DNA sequence: TGCGCCAGCGGACAGGGGACCACCGGGGAGCTGTTTTTT. The chain couples TRBV5-1 to TRBJ2-2, with TRBD1 matching over 9 bases. The CDR3 runs 13 residues. V lost 7 bases and J lost 4; bases outside the gene matches: 2. CDR1 SGHRS and CDR2 YFSETQ come from the germline V gene.

The CDR3 DNA sequence: TGTGCCAGCAGTGATGGGACTAGCGGGGGGGCCGGGGAGACCCAGTACTTC. The encoded protein is CASSDGTSGGAGETQYF. This sequence joins TRBV2 and TRBJ2-5; TRBD2 aligns across 16 bases. J gave up 5 bases and V 3 bases, and 6 bases lay outside the gene matches. The CDR3 is made up of 17 amino acids. The V gene's germline CDR1 is SNHLY and CDR2 FYNNEI. The whole variable domain, remainder taken from reference TRBV2 and TRBJ2-5, is EPEVTQTPSHQVTQMGQEVILRCVPISNHLYFYWYRQILGQKVEFLVSFYNNEISEKSEIFDDQFSVERPDGSNFTLKIRSTKLEDSAMYFCASSDGTSGGAGETQYFGPGTRLLVL.

V and J are TRBV10-1 and TRBJ2-7, with TRBD1 matching 10 bases. Per germline, CDR1 WNHNN and CDR2 SYGVQD (reference sequence). Trimming took 6 bases from V and 4 from J; bases not matched to a gene: 15. This CDR3 is built from 17 residues. For the CDR3, the DNA is TGCGCCAGCAGAGACAGGGGGCGCGGATTGGGGATGTACGAGCAGTACTTC. The encoded protein is CASRDRGRGLGMYEQYF.

The chain links TRBV7-2 to TRBJ1-3; 8 bases are shared with TRBD1. Per the germline V gene, CDR1 is SGHTA and CDR2 is FQGNSA. The CDR3 spans 15 residues. The V gene end was trimmed by 3 bases and the J gene end by 0 bases; junction bases not matched to a gene: 1. CDR3 residues: CASSFTGGSGNTIYF. The CDR3 DNA follows: TGTGCCAGCAGCTTTACAGGGGGCTCTGGAAACACCATATATTTT. The whole variable domain, remainder taken from reference TRBV7-2 and TRBJ1-3, is GAGVSQSPSNKVTEKGKDVELRCDPISGHTALYWYRQSLGQGLEFLIYFQGNSAPDKSGLPSDRFSAERTGGSVSTLTIQRTQQEDSAVYLCASSFTGGSGNTIYFGEGSWLTVV.

The V gene is TRBV27, the J gene TRBJ2-2, with 10 bases that match TRBD2. J was trimmed by 6 bases and V by 6 bases; bases with no gene match: 1. Germline V CDR1 and CDR2: MNHEY, SMNVEV (reference sequence). The CDR3 is 13 amino acids. As DNA, the CDR3 is TGTGCCAGCAGCAGCGGGGGGGCCGGGGAGCTGTTTTTT. Translation: CASSSGGAGELFF.